This TCR beta chain was identified in a study of CD8 T cells in ankylosing spondylitis. Each CDR3 protein gets one entry after TCRdb re-called the 5' RACE reads with MiXCR. The data contain about 250,000 distinct CDR3 sequences, 32% of them seen just once; the ten biggest clones take up 3.5% to 4.5%. As regards this clonotype: Its target is not known.

Points from the study as a whole: Some motif variants were previously reported in reactive arthritis synovial fluid and blood. A motif in TCR beta, a set of eight highly homologous variants, appeared characteristic of ankylosing spondylitis blood.

The sequenced sample consisted of blood, either unsorted or a sorted T cell fraction (not recorded which). The receptor comes from a male donor with ankylosing spondylitis or in good health (not recorded which).

The CDR3 nucleotides read TGTGCCAGCAGTCCTGGGGACAGGGCGAACTATGGCTACACCTTC. It codes for CASSPGDRANYGYTF. V gene TRBV12-3 or TRBV12-4 combines with J gene TRBJ1-2; 9 nucleotides align to TRBD1. The CDR3 is made up of 15 amino acids. The junction had 6 bases not matched to a gene; V was cut back by 5 bases and J by 2 bases.